This TCR beta chain was sequenced in a study of OX40 agonist ivuxolimab in advanced cancers. Turning to the overall study: Ivuxolimab was an agonistic, fully human IgG2 monoclonal antibody directed against OX40 (CD134), a costimulatory receptor. The dose-escalation cohort was 80% to 90% male with a mean age of around 62 years, ranging from about 20 to 80. The purpose of peripheral TCRbeta sequencing was to test whether ivuxolimab changed TCR sequence diversity and led to clonal T-cell expansion. The monotherapy dose-escalation portion (N ≈ 52 patients) of the phase I ivuxolimab trial is reported in the paper. Partial responses were achieved by three dose-escalation patients, of whom one had hepatocellular carcinoma and two had cutaneous melanoma. Prior anti-PD-1, anti-PD-L1 or anti-CTLA-4 therapy was permitted, and checkpoint inhibitors had been received by around 39% of dose-escalation patients. Of the roughly 52 patients in dose escalation, about 20 had hepatocellular carcinoma, some 15 had melanoma, 9 had renal cell carcinoma and 9 had head and neck cancer. Intravenous ivuxolimab was administered to patients every 2 weeks at six dose levels: 0.01, 0.1, 0.3, 1.5, 3 and 10 mg/kg. General findings and caveats noted by the study authors: At doses from 0.1 to 3.0 mg/kg, clonal expansion was seen in both CD4+ and CD8+ blood T cells between baseline and week 6. Low levels of normalized T-cell clonal expansion were also shown by some nonresponding patients. In the 0.1-3.0 mg/kg groups, partial responders had among the lowest normalized peripheral clonal expansion, particularly in CD8+ T cells. After ivuxolimab, CD8+ T cells had more expanded clones than CD4+ T cells on average. Which antigens the clonally expanded peripheral T cells were specific for was not determined.

Comments on this clone: Its antigen is unknown. No base quality information exists; no much larger clone differs at one position.

A distance of 9 bases separates the germline ends of V and J, which lose 0 bases and 0 bases respectively. CDR1 LGHNA and CDR2 YSLEER are derived from the germline V gene. The CDR3 spans 16 residues, from the cysteine through the phenylalanine. The entry retains the CDR3 DNA only, 48 bases that are in frame from base 1. The trial excluded patients who had a history of autoimmune disease or who were on systemic immunosuppression. In every dose cohort, peripheral blood was drawn for TCR sequencing at baseline, cycle 4 day 1, and cycle 7 day 1. Samples came from an open-label, multicenter, first-in-human phase I dose-escalation trial of ivuxolimab. The trial enrolled adults with locally advanced or metastatic head and neck squamous cell, hepatocellular, melanoma or renal cell carcinoma. Before TCR sequencing, CD4+ T cells and CD8+ T cells were sorted from peripheral blood as separate populations. Genomic DNA was isolated from the sorted cells so that the TCRbeta CDR3 region could be sequenced. The immunoSEQ Assay was used to sequence the TCRbeta CDR3 regions. TCRdb stores this immuneACCESS table with in-frame sequences only. Part of the clones is absent; in the studies checked, under half of the shortfall reflects unresolved V genes, and no reason is known for the rest. This sample has roughly 83,000 clones in its table, and roughly nine tenths of those were observed once. More than 7% of the sample is held by the ten biggest clonotypes.

The receptor's source is an adult with an advanced solid tumor such as melanoma, head and neck, liver or kidney cancer. This specimen consisted of CD4+ or CD8+ T cells sorted from blood, obtained in a trial of the OX40 agonist ivuxolimab. This chain joins TRBV4-3 to TRBJ1-5, with a tentative D gene TRBD1 over 5 matching bases. The bases are TGCGCCAGCAGCCAAGATTGGGGACGTAGCAATCAGCCCCAGCATTTT. Translation gives CASSQDWGRSNQPQHF.